This TCR beta chain stems from a study of molecular identifiers for immune sequencing clone quantification. Study outcomes and limitations: Spiked Jurkat TCR RNA equivalent to one cell was reportedly detectable in around 980,000 naive cells.

A word on this clonotype: What it binds is not known.

Between the trimmed V and J ends, which lost 0 bases and 8 bases, there was a span of 22 bases. Germline V gene lookup returns CDR1 LGHNA and CDR2 YSLEER. The CDR3 sequence is 18 residues long. With listed TCR primers and previously described methods, bulk TCR libraries were prepared. In TCRdb, the PCR reads were re-called with MiXCR into one record per CDR3 protein. This sample yields hundreds of thousands of distinct CDR3 sequences, of which less than 30% are seen a single time; 0.78% belongs to the top ten. CD8+CD4-CCR7+CD45RA+ sorting gave the naive CD8 T cells. The sample consisted of naive CD8+ T cells from blood, with Jurkat cell RNA spiked in. As to subset: FACS-sorted CD8+CD4-CCR7+CD45RA+ naive T cells. This TCR was sampled from a human donor in good health. Some libraries in this study had Jurkat cell RNA spiked in. The rearrangement links TRBV4-3 to TRBJ1-4; D may be TRBD1 (6 bases). CDR3 sequence: CASSQDLGQLKGEEKLFF. In nucleotides, the CDR3 is TGCGCCAGCAGCCAAGATCTGGGACAACTTAAGGGGGAGGAAAAACTGTTTTTT.